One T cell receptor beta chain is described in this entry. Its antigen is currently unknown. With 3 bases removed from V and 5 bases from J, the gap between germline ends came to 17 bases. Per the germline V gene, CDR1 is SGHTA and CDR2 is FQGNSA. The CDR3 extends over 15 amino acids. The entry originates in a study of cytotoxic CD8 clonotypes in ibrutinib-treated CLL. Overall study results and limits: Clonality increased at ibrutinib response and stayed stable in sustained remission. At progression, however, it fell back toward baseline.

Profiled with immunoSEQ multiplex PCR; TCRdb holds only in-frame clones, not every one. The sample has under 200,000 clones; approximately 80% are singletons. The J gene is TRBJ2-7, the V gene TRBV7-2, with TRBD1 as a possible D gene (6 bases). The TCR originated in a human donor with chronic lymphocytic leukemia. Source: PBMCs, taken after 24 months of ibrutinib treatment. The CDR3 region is CASSFVRGFGDEQYF. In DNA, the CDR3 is TGTGCCAGCAGCTTCGTCAGGGGCTTCGGAGACGAGCAGTACTTC.